This entry lists 10 T cell receptor beta chains sequenced from one sample in a study of T cell clonotyping in hematopoietic cell transplantation. The data were produced by immunoSEQ multiplex PCR, yet TCRdb's version contains in-frame clones alone and is incomplete. The sample lists several thousand clones; approximately 90% were seen once. The sequences come from PBMCs, collected 100 days after allogeneic stem cell transplant. These receptors were taken from a male patient in his forties or fifties who had an allogeneic stem cell transplant from a related donor, so the T cells may come from the graft donor. Some clones in this sample may be carry-over from other donors' samples.

This sequence joins TRBV29-1 and TRBJ2-7; D gene unclear. With 7 bases removed from V and 7 bases from J, the gap between germline ends came to 20 bases. Germline values: CDR1 SQVTM, CDR2 ANQGSEA. The CDR3 consists of 13 residues. CDR3 DNA sequence: TGCAGCGCTGGAAACGCCGCACGTAGGGAGCAGTACTTC. This codes for CSAGNAARREQYF.

For this clone: The sample carries other DNA sequences with the same CDR3. The chain recombines TRBV27 with TRBJ1-6, with 7 positions matching TRBD1. The ends lost 5 bases at V and 2 bases at J; junction bases unmatched: 3. Germline V gives CDR1 MNHEY, CDR2 SMNVEV (reference sequence). The CDR3 sequence is 15 residues long. The CDR3 sequence is CASSHDRAYNSPLHF. CDR3 nucleotide sequence: TGTGCCAGCAGTCACGACAGGGCCTATAATTCACCCCTCCACTTT.

The V call is TRBV4-2, the J call TRBJ1-5; perhaps TRBD1 as D (6 bases). The germline V gene has CDR1 LGHNA and CDR2 YNFKEQ. This CDR3 contains 15 residues. V gave up 0 bases and J gave up 6 bases, with 12 bases separating them. This CDR3 is CASSQEAGAGQPQHF. CDR3 nucleotide sequence: TGTGCCAGCAGCCAAGAGGCGGGGGCGGGTCAGCCCCAGCATTTT.

This clone appeared a few times. The V gene is TRBV6-8, the J gene TRBJ2-2; D is ambiguous. Germline CDR1 and CDR2: MNHGY and SAAAGT. This CDR3 is built from 13 residues. V lost 0 bases and J 7 bases, leaving 6 bases between the germline ends. This chain's CDR3 is CASSYSRFGELFF. DNA of the CDR3: TGTGCCAGCAGTTACTCTAGGTTCGGGGAGCTGTTTTTT.

V usage is TRBV5-1 and J usage is TRBJ2-1, with 7 bases fitting TRBD1. The CDR3 length is 14 residues. Germline V gene sequence: CDR1 SGHRS, CDR2 YFSETQ. With 3 bases clipped from V and 4 bases from J, the junction kept 4 bases outside the gene matches. The CDR3 DNA reads as TGCGCCAGCAGCTCCCGGGACAGTTACAATGAGCAGTTCTTC. Encoded protein: CASSSRDSYNEQFF.

The chain employs TRBV19 and TRBJ2-3; 8 nucleotides line up with TRBD2. V dropped 5 bases and J dropped 3; count of bases not matched to a gene: 7. The CDR3 loop spans 15 amino acids. Germline CDR1 is LNHDA and CDR2 is SQIVND (reference sequence). The DNA of the CDR3 is TGTGCCAGTAGTTCGTCCGGGGGGGGGACAGATACGCAGTATTTT. Amino acids: CASSSSGGGTDTQYF. The full variable domain, with the rest looked up from reference TRBV19 and TRBJ2-3, is DGGITQSPKYLFRKEGQNVTLSCEQNLNHDAMYWYRQDPGQGLRLIYYSQIVNDFQKGDIAEGYSVSREKKESFPLTVTSAQKNPTAFYLCASSSSGGGTDTQYFGPGTRLTVL.

The chain combines TRBV2 with TRBJ2-3; 7 nucleotides line up with TRBD2. There are 18 residues in the CDR3. CDR1 is SNHLY and CDR2 is FYNNEI in the germline V gene. Germline trimming cut 0 bases from V and 2 bases from J; bases unmatched to any gene: 11. The CDR3: CASSEALLSGGATDTQYF. CDR3 nucleotide sequence: TGTGCCAGCAGTGAAGCGCTTCTATCGGGGGGTGCCACAGATACGCAGTATTTT.

The chain couples TRBV6-5 to TRBJ2-1; maybe TRBD2 (7 bases). Germline V gene lookup returns CDR1 MNHEY and CDR2 SVGAGI. The CDR3 runs 15 residues. Trimming removed 6 bases at V and 6 bases at J, with 18 bases between. CDR3 loop: CASSVTGGPFNEQFF. DNA of the CDR3: TGTGCCAGCAGCGTAACCGGGGGGCCCTTCAATGAGCAGTTCTTC.

Comment on this clone: The germline gene is not matched at one end of the junction; a read error may be the cause. The chain uses TRBV5-6 and TRBJ1-1, with D tentatively TRBD1 (5 bases). This CDR3 has 14 residues. Germline loops: CDR1 SGHDT, CDR2 YYEEEE. CDR3: CTSSPTNDRLEAFF. DNA for the CDR3: TGTACCAGCAGCCCTACTAATGACAGACTAGAAGCTTTCTTT.

The chain recombines TRBV5-6 with TRBJ1-5; 9 bases line up with TRBD1. J gave up 7 bases and V 4 bases, and 6 bases lay outside the gene matches. Germline-derived CDR1 and CDR2 are SGHDT and YYEEEE. This CDR3 is built from 14 residues. The CDR3 sequence is CASSGRGTGQPQHF. The CDR3 bases are TGTGCCAGCAGCGGCCGGGGGACAGGGCAGCCCCAGCATTTT.